One and the same sample provided the 22 T cell receptor beta chains below, sequenced in a study of blood T cell repertoires in COVID-19. Sequencing was performed with immunoSEQ multiplex PCR; in TCRdb, only in-frame clones are kept and a portion is missing. The data hold 270,000 or so clones, with 65% to 90% observed a single time. Sequencing input: peripheral blood. These receptors all come from an older woman with active or convalescent COVID-19.

The CDR3 is CASSLFTGDEKLFF. The CDR3 DNA sequence: TGTGCCAGCAGCTTGTTCACAGGGGATGAAAAACTGTTTTTT. The rearrangement joins TRBV5-5 to TRBJ1-4; TRBD1 agrees at 7 bases. The V gene end was trimmed by 1 base and the J gene end by 6 bases; junction bases not matched to a gene: 3. Per germline, CDR1 SGHKS and CDR2 YYEKEE (reference sequence). The CDR3 spans 14 residues. Supplemented by reference TRBV5-5 and TRBJ1-4, the full variable domain reads DAGVTQSPTHLIKTRGQQVTLRCSPISGHKSVSWYQQVLGQGPQFIFQYYEKEERGRGNFPDRFSARQFPNYSSELNVNALLLGDSALYLCASSLFTGDEKLFFGSGTQLSVL.

The chain uses TRBV2 and TRBJ2-1; 9 bases agree with TRBD2. Trimming at V came to 6 bases and at J to 5 bases, leaving 5 bases not matched to a gene. CDR3 length: 14 amino acids. Looked up from germline, CDR1 is SNHLY and CDR2 is FYNNEI. The CDR3 here is CASSPSGENNEQFF. The DNA of the CDR3 is TGTGCCAGCAGCCCTAGCGGGGAGAACAATGAGCAGTTCTTC.

The chain couples TRBV4-1 to TRBJ2-1, with D perhaps TRBD2 (6 bases). V was clipped by 0 bases and J by 3 bases, with 15 bases between them. CDR3 size: 17 residues. Germline V CDR1 and CDR2: MGHRA, YSYEKL. CDR3: CASSQESGGTFYNEQFF. CDR3 in DNA: TGCGCCAGCAGCCAAGAATCCGGGGGAACCTTCTACAATGAGCAGTTCTTC.

This clone was picked up a small number of times. The chain is built from TRBV5-6 and TRBJ1-1, with a possible D match to TRBD1 (5 bases). The V gene lost 1 base and the J gene lost 6 bases, with 22 bases spanning the gap. Germline V gives CDR1 SGHDT, CDR2 YYEEEE. This CDR3 comprises 17 residues. The CDR3 DNA reads as TGTGCCAGCAGCTTGCGCTATAGCTCCGTGGGACTCGCTGAAGCTTTCTTT. Protein product: CASSLRYSSVGLAEAFF.

This rearrangement joins TRBV7-2 to TRBJ2-1, with 10 bases fitting TRBD2. The germline V gene encodes CDR1 SGHTA and CDR2 FQGNSA. Trimming cost V 6 bases and J 11 bases; bases outside gene matches: 7. The CDR3 sequence is 13 residues long. CDR3 amino acids: CASRPGLAAQQFF. The CDR3 DNA is TGTGCCAGCAGACCCGGACTAGCGGCCCAGCAGTTCTTC.

Regarding this clone: At the DNA level, this CDR3 is encoded by other sequences in the same sample as well. The J gene is TRBJ2-3, the V gene TRBV19, with 10 bases aligning to TRBD1. Germline CDR1 and CDR2: LNHDA and SQIVND (reference sequence). The CDR3 totals 15 residues. The J segment lost 1 base and the V segment lost 6 bases, leaving 4 bases of the junction unmatched. DNA for the CDR3: TGTGCCAGTAGGCCGGGGACAGGGGGCACAGATACGCAGTATTTT. Its translation: CASRPGTGGTDTQYF.

The rearrangement links TRBV5-1 to TRBJ2-1, with D perhaps TRBD2 (5 bases). The CDR3 runs to 17 residues. Germline-derived CDR1 and CDR2 are SGHRS and YFSETQ. V lost 0 bases and J lost 0, with 13 bases in between. DNA of the CDR3: TGCGCCAGCAGCTTGGGTCTCGCGGGTAGCTCCTACAATGAGCAGTTCTTC. Translating it yields CASSLGLAGSSYNEQFF.

The V and J genes are TRBV6-6 and TRBJ1-2, with D perhaps matching TRBD1 (6 bases). There are 15 residues in the CDR3. V shed 6 bases and J shed 0 bases, with 14 bases lying between them. Germline V lookup: CDR1 MNHNY, CDR2 SVGAGI (reference sequence). This chain's CDR3 is CASSNAGTPNYGYTF. CDR3 DNA: TGTGCCAGCAGCAACGCAGGGACACCTAACTATGGCTACACCTTC.

The chain recombines TRBV28 with TRBJ1-2, with 9 bases identical to TRBD1. This CDR3 region has 14 residues. From germline, CDR1 is MDHEN and CDR2 SYDVKM. The trim removed 4 bases at V and 5 bases at J, leaving 5 bases unmatched. CDR3 DNA: TGTGCCAGCAGTTCCGGGACAGGGAATTATGGCTACACCTTC. As protein: CASSSGTGNYGYTF.

V and J are TRBV19 and TRBJ1-3; 9 nucleotides align to TRBD1. Germline V gives CDR1 LNHDA, CDR2 SQIVND (reference sequence). This CDR3 has 14 residues. V lost 3 bases, J lost 6 bases, and 3 bases stayed unmatched. The CDR3 DNA follows: TGTGCCAGTAGTATTGGACAGGGGCAAAACACCATATATTTT. Protein sequence: CASSIGQGQNTIYF.

This rearrangement joins TRBV7-3 to TRBJ2-5; TRBD2 matches at 14 bases. The CDR3 extends over 17 amino acids. CDR1 is SGHTA and CDR2 is FQGTGA in the germline V gene. J gave up 1 base and V 5 bases, and 6 bases lay outside the gene matches. The CDR3 region is CASSPGLAGGVQETQYF. The CDR3 region has the DNA TGTGCCAGCAGCCCTGGACTAGCGGGGGGTGTCCAAGAGACCCAGTACTTC.

J is TRBJ1-3 and V is TRBV7-9, with 7 bases fitting TRBD1. Germline CDR1 SEHNR, CDR2 FQNEAQ (reference sequence). CDR3 length: 14 amino acids. The junction had 7 bases not matched to a gene; V was cut back by 5 bases and J by 6 bases. The CDR3 DNA reads TGTGCCAGCAGCGTTGACAGGGCCGCAAACACCATATATTTT. Its protein is CASSVDRAANTIYF.

The rearrangement links TRBV7-2 to TRBJ2-6; 8 nucleotides line up with TRBD1. Trimming removed 5 bases from V and 3 bases from J; junction bases left unmatched: 6. The germline gives CDR1 SGHTA, CDR2 FQGNSA. The CDR3 has 16 amino acids. The CDR3 loop is CASSHRDRFGANVLTF. The CDR3 DNA reads TGTGCCAGCAGCCATCGGGACAGGTTTGGGGCCAACGTCCTGACTTTC.

The sample holds one count of this clone. DNA of the CDR3: TGTGCCAGCAGCCAAGATCTGGCTAGCGGTACCGTTCAGTACTTC. This sequence encodes CASSQDLASGTVQYF. This chain connects TRBV3-1 (or the pseudogene TRBV3-2) to TRBJ2-4; 7 nucleotides line up with TRBD2. CDR1 LGHDT and CDR2 YNNKEL come from the germline V gene (reference sequence). V shed 0 bases, J shed 11 bases, and the junction held 10 bases outside the gene matches. CDR3 size: 15 residues.

The chain links TRBV28 to TRBJ2-7; the D is unclear. The CDR3 totals 14 residues. V was cut by 6 bases and J by 2 bases, with 14 bases left in between. From germline, CDR1 is MDHEN and CDR2 SYDVKM. CDR3 DNA sequence: TGTGCCAGCAGGGATAGCCGGAGAACCTACGAGCAGTACTTC. Amino acid sequence: CASRDSRRTYEQYF.

This clone was seen once. The V call is TRBV5-4, the J call TRBJ2-4, with 11 bases lining up with TRBD1. The CDR3 sequence is 19 residues long. The V segment lost 5 bases and the J segment 8 bases; nucleotides outside the gene matches: 21. CDR1 and CDR2 (germline): SGHNT, YYREEE (reference sequence). The DNA of the CDR3 is TGTGCCAGCAGACTGGGACAGGGGGACCCCGCCCGACCTCAGGACATTCAGTACTTC. Its protein product is CASRLGQGDPARPQDIQYF.

The rearrangement joins TRBV6-4 to TRBJ1-3; D is possibly TRBD1 (5 bases). Per the germline V gene, CDR1 is MRHNA and CDR2 is SNTAGT. Trimming stripped 0 bases from V and 1 base from J, with 22 bases between. The CDR3 is 20 amino acids. This CDR3 reads CASSDSRRRRGRSSGNTIYF. The CDR3 DNA follows: TGTGCCAGCAGTGACTCGAGAAGGCGGAGGGGAAGGAGTTCTGGAAACACCATATATTTT.

This chain links TRBV19 with TRBJ1-5, with D tentatively TRBD1 (5 bases). V shed 6 bases and J shed 5 bases, with 17 bases lying between them. The CDR3 runs 15 residues. The germline gives CDR1 LNHDA, CDR2 SQIVND (reference sequence). DNA for the CDR3: TGTGCCAGTAGACCCTGGGAAGGAGGGGATCAGCCCCAGCATTTT. It is translated as CASRPWEGGDQPQHF.

V gene TRBV15 combines with J gene TRBJ2-3; tentative D call: TRBD1 (6 bases). There are 17 residues in the CDR3. Trimming took 0 bases from V and 6 from J, leaving 19 bases between them. Germline V CDR1 and CDR2: LNHNV, YYDKDF (reference sequence). In nucleotides, the CDR3 is TGTGCCACCAGCAGAGATTCCGCAGGGGCCCGGATTGATACGCAGTATTTT. Translated, it gives CATSRDSAGARIDTQYF.

This chain uses TRBV24-1 with TRBJ2-2, with 9 bases aligning to TRBD1. CDR1 is KGHDR and CDR2 is SFDVKD in the germline V gene. Trimming at V came to 4 bases and at J to 4 bases, leaving 6 bases not matched to a gene. This CDR3 is 16 amino acids long. The DNA of the CDR3 is TGTGCCACCAGTGACACCGGGACAGGGTTCACCGGGGAGCTGTTTTTT. It translates to CATSDTGTGFTGELFF.

The rearrangement uses TRBV6-5 and TRBJ2-3, with D tentatively TRBD2 (6 bases). The CDR3 length is 16 residues. Per the germline V gene, CDR1 is MNHEY and CDR2 is SVGAGI. The V gene lost 2 bases and the J gene lost 5 bases, with 17 bases spanning the gap. The CDR3 DNA follows: TGTGCCAGCAGTTACCAGGGAGGATCGAGTTTAGATACGCAGTATTTT. Amino acid sequence: CASSYQGGSSLDTQYF.

The J gene is TRBJ1-1, the V gene TRBV7-8; 8 bases align to TRBD1. Trimming took 2 bases from V and 5 from J; bases not matched to a gene: 4. The germline V gene has CDR1 SGHVS and CDR2 FQNEAQ. The CDR3 is 14 residues long. The DNA for the CDR3 is TGTGCCAGCAGCTTACAGGGGGCGAAAACTGAAGCTTTCTTT. Protein product: CASSLQGAKTEAFF.